The 29 T cell receptor beta chains in this list originate from one sample, sequenced in a study of blood T cells in healthy people across ages. Together with a sample-barcoded 5' primer, a J-beta primer mix was included in a second PCR lasting roughly 7 to 11 cycles. A single record per CDR3 protein comes from TCRdb applying MiXCR to the 5' RACE reads. The sample contains around 990,000 distinct CDR3 sequences, less than 25% of which appear only once. This sample also belongs to another study, concerning T cells of mothers and their children.

Sequencing was performed on blood. The receptors derive from a girl aged 2-15 years in good health.

V and J are TRBV20-1 and TRBJ2-3; no firm D call. The germline V and J ends were trimmed by 5 bases and 1 base, with 10 bases remaining between them. Germline V gene sequence: CDR1 DFQATT, CDR2 SNEGSKA (reference sequence). This CDR3 comprises 13 residues. The DNA of the CDR3 is TGCAGTGCTTCACCCGAGGGCACAGATACGCAGTATTTT. Translation gives CSASPEGTDTQYF.

Only a few counts were recorded for this clonotype. The V call is TRBV12-3 or TRBV12-4, the J call TRBJ2-5; 10 bases agree with TRBD2. The DNA end is more similar to TRBJ2-1, so the J call may be wrong. CDR3 length equals 16 residues. The CDR3 nucleotides read TGTGCCAGCAGTTTAGGTACTAGCGGGGTCACAAGTGAGCAGTTCTTC. Protein: CASSLGTSGVTSEQFF.

This clonotype was counted between two and nine times. The chain joins TRBV4-2 to TRBJ2-5; tentative D call: TRBD2 (5 bases). The CDR3 is 15 amino acids. The V gene's germline CDR1 is LGHNA and CDR2 YNFKEQ. Trimming left V 3 bases short and J 5 bases short, with 16 bases between. CDR3 in amino acids: CASSQVEEHGETQYF. In DNA, the CDR3 is TGTGCCAGCAGCCAGGTGGAGGAGCACGGGGAGACCCAGTACTTC.

Concerning this clonotype: Given a much more abundant clone one base away, this may be a read error. This chain joins TRBV7-2 and TRBJ2-3; D not resolved. V dropped 2 bases and J dropped 5 bases, with 5 bases sitting between them. The CDR3 sequence is 12 residues long. CDR1 is SGHTA, CDR2 FQGNSA, per germline. CDR3 sequence reads: CASSLNKDTQYF. For the CDR3, the DNA is TGTGCCAGCAGCTTAAACAAAGATACGCAGTATTTT.

With respect to this clonotype: Mismatch with germline at one junction end may stem from a read error. V gene TRBV7-3 combines with J gene TRBJ2-1, with TRBD1 matching over 8 bases. The DNA end is more similar to TRBJ2-5, so the J call may be wrong. CDR3 length: 15 amino acids. Germline-derived CDR1 and CDR2 are SGHTA and FQGTGA. The CDR3 protein is CASSITGGVGETQYF. In nucleotides, the CDR3 is TGTGCCAGCAGCATAACAGGGGGAGTAGGGGAGACCCAGTACTTC.

With regard to this clonotype: A read error may account for a junction end that differs from germline. The V and J genes are TRBV6-6 and TRBJ1-2; TRBD1 is a possible D gene (5 bases). This CDR3 comprises 14 residues. CDR1 MNHNY and CDR2 SVGAGI come from the germline V gene (reference sequence). CDR3 protein: CASSPLGTNYGYAF. As DNA, the CDR3 is TGTGCCAGCAGCCCACTAGGGACGAACTATGGCTACGCCTTC.

This chain connects TRBV6-6 to TRBJ2-7; 12 nucleotides align to TRBD1. The CDR3 has 15 amino acids. The germline gives CDR1 MNHNY, CDR2 SVGAGI (reference sequence). The trim removed 7 bases at V and 6 bases at J, leaving 10 bases unmatched. The CDR3 DNA is TGTGCCAGCACCCAGGCCGGGACAGGGGGCGGCGAGCAGTACTTC. It encodes CASTQAGTGGGEQYF.

The V call is TRBV12-3 or TRBV12-4, the J call TRBJ2-5; D is uncertain. The CDR3 covers 13 residues. V lost 0 bases, J lost 11 bases, and 13 bases lay in between. This chain's CDR3 is CASSLAWVYQQYF. The DNA of the CDR3 is TGTGCCAGCAGTTTAGCCTGGGTTTACCAGCAGTACTTC.

The chain combines TRBV7-9 with TRBJ1-4; D perhaps matches TRBD1 (6 bases). The CDR3 spans 15 residues. The germline V gene encodes CDR1 SEHNR and CDR2 FQNEAQ (reference sequence). The V and J ends lost 2 bases and 10 bases respectively, with 17 bases between them. The CDR3 coding sequence is TGTGCCAGCAGCTTAAACCGCACAGGGTTCGGAAAACTGTTTTTT. Translating gives CASSLNRTGFGKLFF. Variable domain in full (rest from reference TRBV7-9 and TRBJ1-4): DTGVSQNPRHKITKRGQNVTFRCDPISEHNRLYWYRQTLGQGPEFLTYFQNEAQLEKSRLLSDRFSAERPKGSFSTLEIQRTEQGDSAMYLCASSLNRTGFGKLFFGSGTQLSVL.

J is TRBJ1-4 and V is TRBV20-1; D unclear. This CDR3 spans 14 amino acids. V was cut by 2 bases and J by 7 bases, with 14 bases left in between. Per the germline V gene, CDR1 is DFQATT and CDR2 is SNEGSKA (reference sequence). CDR3 nucleotide sequence: TGCAGTGCTAGATACGAGGATAAAGCTGAAAAACTGTTTTTT. Its translation: CSARYEDKAEKLFF.

The chain has TRBV29-1 and TRBJ1-2; D may be TRBD1 (5 bases). In germline, CDR1 is SQVTM, CDR2 ANQGSEA. The CDR3 has 14 amino acids. V lost 3 bases and J 3 bases, leaving 14 bases between the germline ends. CDR3: CSVEQGPRYYGYTF. The CDR3, as DNA: TGCAGCGTTGAGCAGGGCCCGAGGTACTATGGCTACACCTTC.

This clonotype has more than one count but fewer than ten. The V gene is TRBV12-5, the J gene TRBJ2-7; 10 nucleotides match TRBD2. The trim removed 2 bases at V and 1 base at J, leaving 11 bases unmatched. Germline V gene data show CDR1 as LGHNT and CDR2 as FRNRAP. The length of the CDR3 is 18 residues. CDR3 sequence reads: CASGLPEAGGPGSYEQYF. Here the CDR3 DNA reads TGTGCTAGTGGTTTGCCTGAAGCGGGAGGGCCTGGGTCCTACGAGCAGTACTTC.

The chain carries TRBV28 and TRBJ1-6; D remains ambiguous. CDR3 length: 12 amino acids. V was trimmed by 8 bases and J by 8 bases, leaving 10 bases between them. Germline V gene lookup returns CDR1 MDHEN and CDR2 SYDVKM. CDR3 nucleotides: TGTGCCAGCTCGGGAAGACATTCACCCCTCCACTTT. Protein sequence: CASSGRHSPLHF.

In the case of this clonotype: The junction shows a germline mismatch at one end, possibly a read error. This rearrangement joins TRBV5-1 to TRBJ2-2, with TRBD1 as a possible D gene (6 bases). Germline CDR1 is SGHRS and CDR2 is YFSETQ. The CDR3 extends over 15 amino acids. CDR3: CASSLAQGRTGELVF. The CDR3 DNA follows: TGCGCCAGCAGCTTGGCACAGGGTCGCACCGGGGAGCTGGTTTTT. Full variable domain (remainder filled in from reference TRBV5-1 and TRBJ2-2): KAGVTQTPRYLIKTRGQQVTLSCSPISGHRSVSWYQQTPGQGLQFLFEYFSETQRNKGNFPGRFSGRQFSNSRSEMNVSTLELGDSALYLCASSLAQGRTGELVFGEGSRLTVL.

There are a few counts of this clonotype. This sequence joins TRBV29-1 and TRBJ2-1, with 8 bases identical to TRBD2. Germline loops: CDR1 SQVTM, CDR2 ANQGSEA. The ends lost 4 bases at V and 5 bases at J; junction bases unmatched: 1. The CDR3 is 12 residues long. The CDR3 region has the DNA TGCAGCGTTGCGGGGGGGAACAATGAGCAGTTCTTC. The encoded protein is CSVAGGNNEQFF.

The chain carries TRBV28 and TRBJ1-2, with a weak D call TRBD1 (6 bases). Per germline, CDR1 MDHEN and CDR2 SYDVKM. CDR3 length: 13 residues. The V end lost 6 bases, the J end lost 4 bases, and 12 bases lay between the germline ends. The CDR3 is CASRLGGSYGYTF. The CDR3 region has the DNA TGTGCCAGCAGACTAGGGGGGAGCTATGGCTACACCTTC.

V and J are TRBV2 and TRBJ1-4; 8 positions agree with TRBD1. V lost 2 bases and J lost 4; bases outside the gene matches: 3. Germline V lookup: CDR1 SNHLY, CDR2 FYNNEI. The CDR3 is 15 amino acids. CDR3 protein: CASSEPGQVNEKLFF. CDR3 coding DNA: TGTGCCAGCAGTGAACCGGGACAGGTTAATGAAAAACTGTTTTTT.

The rearrangement uses TRBV7-2 and TRBJ2-5; a possible D gene is TRBD2 (6 bases). Per germline, CDR1 SGHTA and CDR2 FQGNSA. The V end lost 4 bases, the J end lost 0 bases, and 12 bases lay between the germline ends. The CDR3 runs 15 residues. CDR3 protein: CASSSISGYQETQYF. CDR3 coding DNA: TGTGCCAGCAGCTCGATTAGCGGATACCAAGAGACCCAGTACTTC. The complete variable domain, with remaining parts taken from reference TRBV7-2 and TRBJ2-5, reads GAGVSQSPSNKVTEKGKDVELRCDPISGHTALYWYRQSLGQGLEFLIYFQGNSAPDKSGLPSDRFSAERTGGSVSTLTIQRTQQEDSAVYLCASSSISGYQETQYFGPGTRLLVL.

This clonotype was detected a few times. The chain carries TRBV20-1 and TRBJ2-5; D is ambiguous. V was trimmed by 6 bases and J by 0 bases, leaving 11 bases between them. Germline CDR1 is DFQATT and CDR2 is SNEGSKA (reference sequence). The CDR3 runs to 13 residues. This chain's CDR3 is CSALEVYQETQYF. CDR3 nucleotides: TGCAGTGCCCTAGAGGTCTACCAAGAGACCCAGTACTTC.

This clonotype has a handful of counts. This chain connects TRBV2 to TRBJ2-5, with 8 bases identical to TRBD2. This CDR3 spans 15 amino acids. Germline CDR1 SNHLY, CDR2 FYNNEI. After removal of 4 bases from V and 5 bases from J, the junction contained 9 bases not matched to a gene. CDR3 sequence: CASSAGTRAVETQYF. The DNA of the CDR3 is TGTGCCAGCAGTGCCGGGACTAGGGCGGTTGAGACCCAGTACTTC.

This clonotype was counted only a few times. This chain's CDR3 is CASSYSPGGLYGYTF. The CDR3 nucleotides read TGTGCCAGCAGTTACTCGCCCGGGGGGCTCTATGGCTACACCTTC. The chain joins TRBV6-5 to TRBJ1-2; weak D call: TRBD1 (6 bases). The CDR3 has 15 amino acids. Trimming cost V 0 bases and J 4 bases, with 12 bases left between them. In germline, CDR1 is MNHEY, CDR2 SVGAGI.

A few counts support this clonotype. This chain connects TRBV6-6 to TRBJ1-2, with unresolved D. CDR1 and CDR2 from the germline V gene are MNHNY and SVGAGI (reference sequence). The CDR3 consists of 12 residues. Trimming stripped 8 bases from V and 8 bases from J, with 15 bases between. CDR3 sequence: CASSGRGGGYTF. CDR3 sequence (DNA): TGTGCCAGCTCTGGAAGAGGCGGCGGCTACACCTTC.

This clonotype showed up just a few times. The V gene is TRBV4-1, the J gene TRBJ2-3; D is unresolved. This CDR3 is built from 16 residues. Trimming shortened V by 1 base and J by 0 bases, and 11 bases separated the two germline ends. Germline CDR1 reads MGHRA; CDR2 reads YSYEKL. The CDR3 loop is CASSQGPVPSTDTQYF. DNA for the CDR3: TGCGCCAGCAGCCAAGGGCCGGTTCCTAGCACAGATACGCAGTATTTT.

V is TRBV4-3 and J is TRBJ2-7; 7 bases are a match to TRBD2. Trimming removed 0 bases from V and 6 bases from J; junction bases left unmatched: 5. CDR3 length: 14 amino acids. The germline V gene has CDR1 LGHNA and CDR2 YSLEER. CDR3 amino acids: CASSQEERGSEQYF. The CDR3 DNA is TGCGCCAGCAGCCAAGAGGAGCGGGGAAGCGAGCAGTACTTC.

In its sample, this clonotype was seen a few times. The V call is TRBV7-2, the J call TRBJ2-7; D possibly uses TRBD1 or TRBD2 (5 bases each). Germline CDR1 is SGHTA and CDR2 is FQGNSA. Trimming removed 2 bases from V and 2 bases from J, with 13 bases in between. CDR3 length: 15 residues. The CDR3 sequence: CASSLRRGTTYEQYF. The DNA for the CDR3 is TGTGCCAGCAGCTTAAGGCGTGGGACGACCTACGAGCAGTACTTC.

This chain connects TRBV7-3 to TRBJ2-7; 8 bases agree with TRBD2. CDR3 length equals 16 residues. Looked up from germline, CDR1 is SGHTA and CDR2 is FQGTGA. V dropped 5 bases and J dropped 6; count of bases not matched to a gene: 15. CDR3 loop: CASSQNGGTSLSEQYF. The CDR3 DNA is TGTGCCAGCAGCCAGAACGGAGGGACTAGTCTCTCCGAGCAGTACTTC.

In regard to this clonotype: The CDR3 does not end in the conserved phenylalanine or tryptophan, so this is likely a read error. The chain joins TRBV20-1 to TRBJ2-1; 8 nucleotides agree with TRBD2. The DNA end favors TRBJ2-5, so the J call may be wrong. The germline V gene encodes CDR1 DFQATT and CDR2 SNEGSKA (reference sequence). This CDR3 has 14 residues. The CDR3 sequence: CSVGTRRYQETQYL. CDR3 sequence (DNA): TGCAGTGTCGGGACTAGACGTTACCAAGAGACCCAGTACCTC.

V gene TRBV5-6 combines with J gene TRBJ2-2; D is unresolved. V gave up 0 bases and J gave up 4 bases, with 7 bases separating them. The CDR3 extends over 14 amino acids. Germline CDR1 is SGHDT and CDR2 is YYEEEE. CDR3: CASSLAASTGELFF. CDR3 DNA sequence: TGTGCCAGCAGCTTGGCCGCCAGCACCGGGGAGCTGTTTTTT.

This clonotype was detected only a few times. The rearrangement joins TRBV29-1 to TRBJ1-1; possible D gene TRBD1, 5 bases. V dropped 4 bases and J dropped 0 bases, with 9 bases sitting between them. Germline V CDR1 and CDR2: SQVTM, ANQGSEA. The CDR3 extends over 13 amino acids. The CDR3 reads CSVARQMNTEAFF. For the CDR3, the DNA is TGCAGCGTTGCTCGACAGATGAACACTGAAGCTTTCTTT.